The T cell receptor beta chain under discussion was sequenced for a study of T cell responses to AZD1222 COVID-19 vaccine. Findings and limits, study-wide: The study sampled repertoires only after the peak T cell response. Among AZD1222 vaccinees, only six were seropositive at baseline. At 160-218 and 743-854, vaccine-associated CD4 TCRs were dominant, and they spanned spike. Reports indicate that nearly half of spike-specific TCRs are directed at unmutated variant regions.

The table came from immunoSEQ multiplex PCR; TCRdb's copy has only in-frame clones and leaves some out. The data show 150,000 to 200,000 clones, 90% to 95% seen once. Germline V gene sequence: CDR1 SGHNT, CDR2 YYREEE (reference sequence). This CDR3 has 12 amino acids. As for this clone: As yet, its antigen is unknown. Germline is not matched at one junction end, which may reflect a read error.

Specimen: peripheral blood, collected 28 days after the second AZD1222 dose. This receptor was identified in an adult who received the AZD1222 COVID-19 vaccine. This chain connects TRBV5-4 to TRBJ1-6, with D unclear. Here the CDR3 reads CASNLESSPLHF. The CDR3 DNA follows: TGTGCCAGCAACTTGGAGAGTTCACCCCTCCACTTT.